This T cell receptor beta chain was sequenced in a study of beta chain features in type 1 diabetes. Findings and limits, study-wide: Type 1 diabetes patients had VDJ junctions that carried fewer insertions and more deletions. In every one of the four CD4+ subsets, TCRB CDR3s were moderately but significantly shorter in Type 1 diabetes patients.

Concerning this clone: Its antigen is as yet unknown.

Germline-derived CDR1 and CDR2 are MDHEN and SYDVKM. V lost 7 bases, J lost 6 bases, and 22 bases lay in between. This CDR3 is built from 15 residues. The sequenced template was cDNA made from the entire isolated RNA. Read counts averaged about 3.57 million for samples of naive, central memory and regulatory T cells. The table came from immunoSEQ multiplex PCR; TCRdb's copy has only in-frame clones and leaves some out. The data show about 700,000 clones, with around an eighth seen just once and approximately 0.022% held by the top ten. Purity (above 98%) was reached by all sorted populations. The source of this sequence is a young man with type 1 diabetes. The source material was naive CD4+ T cells from blood. V usage is TRBV28 and J usage is TRBJ2-7; D assignment may be TRBD1 or TRBD2 (5 bases each). The CDR3 nucleotides read TGTGCCAGCATCAGACCCGCCGGGACGCCCTCCGAGCAGTACTTC. This gives the protein CASIRPAGTPSEQYF.